The 8 T cell receptor beta chains listed next were all sequenced from one sample in a study of siplizumab effects on memory and regulatory T cells. The method was immunoSEQ multiplex PCR; TCRdb's version includes in-frame clones alone and lacks a portion of them. This sample has about 56,000 clones, with around 97% found just once. Sequencing was carried out using naive CD8+ T cells sorted from blood. The receptors were gathered from a human donor in good health.

This chain joins TRBV11-1 and TRBJ2-7; TRBD2 might be the D (5 bases). Germline lookup yields CDR1 SGHAT and CDR2 FQDESV (reference sequence). V dropped 4 bases and J dropped 0 bases, with 7 bases sitting between them. This CDR3 region has 13 residues. The CDR3 loop is CASSSRGSYEQYF. CDR3 coding DNA: TGTGCCAGCAGCTCCCGGGGCTCCTACGAGCAGTACTTC.

The chain has TRBV19 and TRBJ2-1, with TRBD2 matching over 8 bases. The length of the CDR3 is 14 residues. Per germline, CDR1 LNHDA and CDR2 SQIVND (reference sequence). Trimming took 9 bases from V and 5 from J; bases not matched to a gene: 9. CDR3 loop: CASLDRGGNNEQFF. The CDR3 DNA reads as TGTGCCAGCTTGGACCGGGGGGGGAACAATGAGCAGTTCTTC.

The chain has TRBV5-1 and TRBJ2-3, with 9 bases aligning to TRBD1. Germline-derived CDR1 and CDR2 are SGHRS and YFSETQ. The CDR3 covers 16 residues. Trimming took 2 bases from V and 2 from J; bases not matched to a gene: 6. The CDR3 region has the DNA TGCGCCAGCAGCTTAGGGACAGGGAGTCACACAGATACGCAGTATTTT. This translates into CASSLGTGSHTDTQYF. Full variable domain (rest looked up from reference TRBV5-1 and TRBJ2-3): KAGVTQTPRYLIKTRGQQVTLSCSPISGHRSVSWYQQTPGQGLQFLFEYFSETQRNKGNFPGRFSGRQFSNSRSEMNVSTLELGDSALYLCASSLGTGSHTDTQYFGPGTRLTVL.

In this sample, this clone turned up once. CDR3 coding DNA: TGTGCCATCGCTGGCATAGGCACTGAAGCTTTCTTT. Amino acids: CAIAGIGTEAFF. The V call is TRBV11-2, the J call TRBJ1-1; D not certain. This CDR3 is built from 12 residues. Germline CDR1 SGHAT, CDR2 FQNNGV. The ends were cut back, 10 bases at V and 4 bases at J, with 13 bases in the middle.

This sequence joins TRBV18 and TRBJ2-1, with 8 bases matching TRBD2. CDR1 is KGHSH, CDR2 LQKENI, per germline. This CDR3 is 17 amino acids long. V shed 3 bases, J shed 8 bases, and the junction held 15 bases outside the gene matches. The CDR3 region has the DNA TGTGCCAGCTCACCCGGAAGGGGGGAGCGGGAGTTTTATGAGCAGTTCTTC. Its translation: CASSPGRGEREFYEQFF.

The chain joins TRBV7-9 to TRBJ1-2; no definite D call. The germline gives CDR1 SEHNR, CDR2 FQNEAQ (reference sequence). Trimming shortened V by 5 bases and J by 5 bases, and 12 bases separated the two germline ends. This CDR3 is 13 amino acids long. CDR3 DNA sequence: TGTGCCAGCAGCCCCCCCGGACGGTATGGCTACACCTTC. Translating gives CASSPPGRYGYTF. The full variable domain, its missing parts supplied by reference TRBV7-9 and TRBJ1-2, is DTGVSQNPRHKITKRGQNVTFRCDPISEHNRLYWYRQTLGQGPEFLTYFQNEAQLEKSRLLSDRFSAERPKGSFSTLEIQRTEQGDSAMYLCASSPPGRYGYTFGSGTRLTVV.

This chain links TRBV4-3 with TRBJ2-7; D uncertain. CDR1 and CDR2 (germline): LGHNA, YSLEER. V lost 1 base, J lost 2 bases, and 9 bases lay in between. CDR3 length: 14 amino acids. The CDR3 spells CASSQGKGAYEQYF. CDR3 sequence (DNA): TGCGCCAGCAGCCAAGGGAAAGGCGCCTACGAGCAGTACTTC.

The J gene is TRBJ2-3, the V gene TRBV27; D gene unclear. The V end was cut by 4 bases, the J end by 1 base, with 3 bases between. The CDR3 length is 12 residues. CDR1 is MNHEY, CDR2 SMNVEV, per germline (reference sequence). DNA for the CDR3: TGTGCCAGCAGTTCACGCACAGATACGCAGTATTTT. It specifies CASSSRTDTQYF.